This TCR beta chain was identified during a study of human T cells and chemical hapten exposure. Study outcomes and limitations: Expanded TCRs produced significantly more large CDR3 similarity clusters than controls did.

The sample's time point: patch test 2, 6 weeks after DPC sensitization. Treatment denoted: therapeutic diphenylcyclopropenone sensitization with weekly scalp DPC. From whole blood left unfractionated, total RNA was extracted. Worth noting for this clonotype: Its target is not known.

Looked up from germline, CDR1 is MNHEY and CDR2 is SVGAGI. Trimming cost V 7 bases and J 6 bases, with 13 bases left between them. This CDR3 contains 13 residues. The library put unique molecular identifiers onto individual cDNA molecules. TCRdb recomputed calls from the RACE reads with MiXCR, one row per CDR3 protein. Among approximately 80,000 distinct CDR3 sequences, 8.5% to 12% were seen once, and the ten largest hold about 5%. This receptor was obtained from a woman in her fifties or sixties with alopecia areata. Some clones in this sample may be carry-over from other donors' samples. V is TRBV6-5 and J is TRBJ2-4, with D maybe TRBD1 (6 bases). This material consisted of whole blood, taken in connection with sensitization to the hapten diphenylcyclopropenone (DPC). The CDR3 region has the DNA TGTGCCAGCACCGCTTTGACAGGAAACATTCAGTACTTC. Amino acid sequence: CASTALTGNIQYF.